This record concerns one TCR beta chain sequence. Its antigen is currently unknown. Libraries were prepared by immunoSEQ multiplex PCR; TCRdb keeps only in-frame clonotypes and omits some of them. The data hold some 200,000 clones, with 85% to 95% observed a single time. These data originate in a study of T cell responses to AZD1222 COVID-19 vaccine. The study, taken as a whole, reports: Clonal diversity was possibly underestimated, and white British individuals and females predominated among donors.

The clonotype was recovered from an adult in good health. Material: peripheral blood, obtained on day 0 of AZD1222 vaccination.

The CDR3 sequence: CASTKSGTGKPQHF. CDR3 in DNA: TGTGCCAGCACTAAATCCGGGACAGGGAAGCCCCAGCATTTT. The rearrangement links TRBV13 to TRBJ1-5; 9 bases map to TRBD1. The CDR3 length is 14 residues. V shed 7 bases, J shed 8 bases, and the junction held 9 bases outside the gene matches. CDR1 and CDR2 from the germline V gene are PRHDT and FYEKMQ (reference sequence).